Following are 22 T cell receptor beta chains from one sample sequenced in a study of sequential checkpoint blockade in melanoma. Profiled with immunoSEQ multiplex PCR; TCRdb holds only in-frame clones, not every one. The data contain around 570 clones, roughly 21% of them singletons. Documented treatment: randomized to nivolumab then ipilimumab (arm A) or the reverse (arm B). The sequences come from tumor tissue (inferred from file names), collected from a patient given nivolumab and ipilimumab in sequence. These receptors were collected from a human donor with melanoma.

Judged by abundance, this clone is medium-sized. The J gene is TRBJ2-7, the V gene TRBV1; TRBD2, the table's D call, was not compared with the DNA. TRBV1 is recorded as a pseudogene. This CDR3 comprises 15 residues. The CDR3 DNA reads as TGCGCCAGCAGCTACTACTCGGGACTCACTTACGAGCAGTACTTC. Translation: CASSYYSGLTYEQYF.

In DNA form, the CDR3 reads TGTGCCAGCAGCTTAGGGAACTCTGGAAACACCATATATTTT. Translated: CASSLGNSGNTIYF. The genes are TRBV11-3 and TRBJ1-3; D not certain. The CDR3 length is 14 residues. Germline loops: CDR1 SGHNT, CDR2 YENEEA. With 1 base removed from V and 0 bases from J, the gap between germline ends came to 4 bases.

Relative to its sample, this clone is large. This chain connects TRBV11-3 to TRBJ2-1; 13 nucleotides align to TRBD2. The CDR3 runs to 16 residues. The J segment lost 9 bases and the V segment lost 5 bases, leaving 10 bases of the junction unmatched. Looked up from germline, CDR1 is SGHNT and CDR2 is YENEEA. Here the CDR3 reads CASSRLAGGPGPEQFF. DNA of the CDR3: TGTGCCAGCAGCCGACTAGCGGGAGGTCCAGGACCTGAGCAGTTCTTC.

This clone was seen more than once but under ten times. The V call is TRBV14, the J call TRBJ1-3, with 7 bases aligning to TRBD1. The CDR3 extends over 15 amino acids. The germline V gene encodes CDR1 SGHDN and CDR2 FVKESK. Trimming took 8 bases from V and 0 from J; bases not matched to a gene: 7. CDR3 nucleotide sequence: TGTGCCAGCCGGGACAGTAAGTCCTCTGGAAACACCATATATTTT. Translation gives CASRDSKSSGNTIYF.

The gene calls are TRBV30 and TRBJ2-3, with D possibly being TRBD1 or TRBD2 (5 bases each). V dropped 5 bases and J dropped 4 bases, with 10 bases sitting between them. Germline CDR1 GTSNPN, CDR2 SVGIG (reference sequence). The CDR3 sequence is 12 residues long. The CDR3 DNA is TGTGCCTGGCGAGGGGACGCAGATACGCAGTATTTT. It specifies CAWRGDADTQYF.

There are a few counts of this clone. This chain connects TRBV9 to TRBJ1-5; D is possibly TRBD1 (5 bases). The CDR3 totals 15 residues. V gave up 0 bases and J gave up 2 bases, with 9 bases separating them. Germline CDR1 is SGDLS and CDR2 is YYNGEE. CDR3 in amino acids: CASSVVGQGNQPQHF. In nucleotides, the CDR3 is TGTGCCAGCAGCGTAGTGGGGCAGGGCAATCAGCCCCAGCATTTT. The full variable domain, its missing parts supplied by reference TRBV9 and TRBJ1-5, is DSGVTQTPKHLITATGQRVTLRCSPRSGDLSVYWYQQSLDQGLQFLIQYYNGEERAKGNILERFSAQQFPDLHSELNLSSLELGDSALYFCASSVVGQGNQPQHFGDGTRLSIL.

In this sample, this clone is medium-sized (0.01 to 0.1%). The chain couples TRBV11-3 to TRBJ1-2; D uncertain. Germline values: CDR1 SGHNT, CDR2 YENEEA. The V end lost 4 bases, the J end lost 3 bases, and 18 bases lay between the germline ends. CDR3 length: 16 amino acids. The CDR3 is CASSSQPGEGDYGYTF. The CDR3 DNA sequence: TGTGCCAGCAGCTCTCAACCGGGCGAAGGAGACTATGGCTACACCTTC.

The V call is TRBV19, the J call TRBJ2-7; D not resolved. V lost 5 bases and J 3 bases, leaving 11 bases between the germline ends. The CDR3 has 13 amino acids. Germline CDR1 reads LNHDA; CDR2 reads SQIVND (reference sequence). The DNA of the CDR3 is TGTGCCAGTAGTCCTACCTTATTCTACGAGCAGTACTTC. Translation: CASSPTLFYEQYF.

The V gene is TRBV28, the J gene TRBJ1-5; weak D call: TRBD1 (5 bases). Trimming cost V 6 bases and J 2 bases, with 11 bases left between them. This CDR3 is built from 14 residues. The germline gives CDR1 MDHEN, CDR2 SYDVKM. CDR3 in DNA: TGTGCCAGCAGCCGTAGGGGAGGCAATCAGCCCCAGCATTTT. Translating gives CASSRRGGNQPQHF.

V is TRBV9 and J is TRBJ1-4; tentatively, D is TRBD1 (5 bases). Germline values: CDR1 SGDLS, CDR2 YYNGEE. Trimming left V 5 bases short and J 4 bases short, with 18 bases between. This CDR3 is built from 16 residues. The CDR3 coding sequence is TGTGCCAGCAGTTCGAAGAGGGGAACAGTTAATGAAAAACTGTTTTTT. Protein sequence: CASSSKRGTVNEKLFF.

This clone came up a few times. The chain links TRBV28 to TRBJ2-7; TRBD1 agrees at 7 bases. Trimming at V came to 5 bases and at J to 5 bases, leaving 12 bases not matched to a gene. CDR1 is MDHEN, CDR2 SYDVKM, per germline. The CDR3 loop spans 15 amino acids. The CDR3 protein is CASSTTGVLINEQYF. CDR3 in DNA: TGTGCCAGCAGTACCACAGGGGTTCTAATTAACGAGCAGTACTTC.

J is TRBJ2-5 and V is TRBV11-3; 10 bases align to TRBD2. Per germline, CDR1 SGHNT and CDR2 YENEEA. This CDR3 spans 15 amino acids. V lost 3 bases to trimming and J lost 5 bases; unmatched junction nucleotides: 6. The CDR3 nucleotides are TGTGCCAGCAGCTTGGGGACTAGCGAAGGGGAGACCCAGTACTTC. Amino acids: CASSLGTSEGETQYF.

The V call is TRBV7-7, the J call TRBJ2-1; TRBD1 aligns across 7 bases. CDR1 SSHAT and CDR2 FNYEAQ come from the germline V gene (reference sequence). The CDR3 is 15 amino acids. Unmatched junction bases numbered 5, after V lost 5 bases and J lost 1 base. The CDR3 region is CASSPPGQSYNEQFF. CDR3 nucleotide sequence: TGTGCCAGCAGCCCCCCGGGACAGTCCTACAATGAGCAGTTCTTC.

This clone is judged large. The chain employs TRBV28 and TRBJ1-4, with 9 bases matching TRBD1. CDR1 MDHEN and CDR2 SYDVKM come from the germline V gene. CDR3 length: 15 residues. Germline trimming cut 3 bases from V and 5 bases from J; bases unmatched to any gene: 4. The CDR3 DNA is TGTGCCAGCAGTTTCCCGACAGGGGGAAATGAAAAACTGTTTTTT. Amino acid sequence: CASSFPTGGNEKLFF. The full variable domain, rest sourced from reference TRBV28 and TRBJ1-4, is DVKVTQSSRYLVKRTGEKVFLECVQDMDHENMFWYRQDPGLGLRLIYFSYDVKMKEKGDIPEGYSVSREKKERFSLILESASTNQTSMYLCASSFPTGGNEKLFFGSGTQLSVL.

V is TRBV28 and J is TRBJ2-7, with D tentatively TRBD1 or TRBD2 (6 bases each). Germline V lookup: CDR1 MDHEN, CDR2 SYDVKM. V was shortened by 5 bases and J by 3 bases, with 14 bases between the two germline ends. This CDR3 comprises 14 residues. CDR3 region: CASSPRGHGYEQYF. The CDR3 DNA reads as TGTGCCAGCAGTCCGCGGGGACACGGCTACGAGCAGTACTTC.

V is TRBV19 and J is TRBJ2-7; D remains ambiguous. The CDR3 runs 15 residues. Germline lookup yields CDR1 LNHDA and CDR2 SQIVND (reference sequence). V was clipped by 1 base and J by 1 base, with 11 bases between them. This chain's CDR3 is CASSIAAPTSYEQYF. The DNA of the CDR3 is TGTGCCAGTAGTATAGCGGCACCTACTTCCTACGAGCAGTACTTC.

In its sample, this clone was seen a few times. The chain joins TRBV30 to TRBJ2-5; D is ambiguous. The CDR3 totals 13 residues. Germline V gene data show CDR1 as GTSNPN and CDR2 as SVGIG (reference sequence). Trimming stripped 0 bases from V and 4 bases from J, with 9 bases between. CDR3 sequence: CAWSVRSRETQYF. The CDR3, as DNA: TGTGCCTGGAGTGTCAGGAGCCGAGAGACCCAGTACTTC.

This clone was found a few times. The chain has TRBV9 and TRBJ2-2; D is unresolved. Germline loops: CDR1 SGDLS, CDR2 YYNGEE. This CDR3 contains 12 residues. The germline V and J ends were trimmed by 0 bases and 6 bases, with 3 bases remaining between them. Here the CDR3 reads CASSVEAGELFF. The CDR3 nucleotides read TGTGCCAGCAGCGTAGAGGCCGGGGAGCTGTTTTTT. Filled out from reference TRBV9 and TRBJ2-2, the complete variable domain reads DSGVTQTPKHLITATGQRVTLRCSPRSGDLSVYWYQQSLDQGLQFLIQYYNGEERAKGNILERFSAQQFPDLHSELNLSSLELGDSALYFCASSVEAGELFFGEGSRLTVL.

J is TRBJ2-7 and V is TRBV6-8; 15 bases fit TRBD2. The CDR3 is 19 amino acids. V lost 7 bases, J lost 5 bases, and 18 bases stayed unmatched. Germline CDR1 is MNHGY and CDR2 is SAAAGT. The CDR3 is CASNLRGTSGRSSVNEQYF. The CDR3 coding sequence is TGTGCCAGCAACTTACGAGGGACTAGCGGGAGGAGTAGCGTTAACGAGCAGTACTTC.

This clone is labeled medium-sized. The chain uses TRBV11-3 and TRBJ2-3; weak D call: TRBD2 (5 bases). V was pared by 5 bases and J by 2 bases, with 11 bases between. From germline, CDR1 is SGHNT and CDR2 YENEEA. CDR3 length: 14 residues. CDR3: CASSPTRLTDTQYF. CDR3 sequence (DNA): TGTGCCAGCAGCCCTACTAGACTCACAGATACGCAGTATTTT.

This clone rates as large (0.1 to 1%). The V and J genes are TRBV30 and TRBJ1-1; a possible D gene is TRBD1 (6 bases). Trimming took off 2 bases at V and 5 bases at J, with 24 bases between the two ends. Germline CDR1 and CDR2: GTSNPN and SVGIG (reference sequence). This CDR3 contains 17 residues. CDR3 amino acids: CAWSLSPGTMVGTEAFF. CDR3 nucleotide sequence: TGTGCCTGGAGTCTATCACCCGGGACAATGGTAGGGACTGAAGCTTTCTTT.

The chain employs TRBV19 and TRBJ2-3; TRBD2 agrees at 11 bases. The CDR3 runs 16 residues. The V and J ends lost 6 bases and 1 base, in that order; junction bases with no gene match: 6. Germline V CDR1 and CDR2: LNHDA, SQIVND (reference sequence). The DNA of the CDR3 is TGTGCCAGTAGCTTCTTAGCGGGAGGGGGCACAGATACGCAGTATTTT. Translation: CASSFLAGGGTDTQYF. The variable domain in full, completed from reference TRBV19 and TRBJ2-3, reads DGGITQSPKYLFRKEGQNVTLSCEQNLNHDAMYWYRQDPGQGLRLIYYSQIVNDFQKGDIAEGYSVSREKKESFPLTVTSAQKNPTAFYLCASSFLAGGGTDTQYFGPGTRLTVL.